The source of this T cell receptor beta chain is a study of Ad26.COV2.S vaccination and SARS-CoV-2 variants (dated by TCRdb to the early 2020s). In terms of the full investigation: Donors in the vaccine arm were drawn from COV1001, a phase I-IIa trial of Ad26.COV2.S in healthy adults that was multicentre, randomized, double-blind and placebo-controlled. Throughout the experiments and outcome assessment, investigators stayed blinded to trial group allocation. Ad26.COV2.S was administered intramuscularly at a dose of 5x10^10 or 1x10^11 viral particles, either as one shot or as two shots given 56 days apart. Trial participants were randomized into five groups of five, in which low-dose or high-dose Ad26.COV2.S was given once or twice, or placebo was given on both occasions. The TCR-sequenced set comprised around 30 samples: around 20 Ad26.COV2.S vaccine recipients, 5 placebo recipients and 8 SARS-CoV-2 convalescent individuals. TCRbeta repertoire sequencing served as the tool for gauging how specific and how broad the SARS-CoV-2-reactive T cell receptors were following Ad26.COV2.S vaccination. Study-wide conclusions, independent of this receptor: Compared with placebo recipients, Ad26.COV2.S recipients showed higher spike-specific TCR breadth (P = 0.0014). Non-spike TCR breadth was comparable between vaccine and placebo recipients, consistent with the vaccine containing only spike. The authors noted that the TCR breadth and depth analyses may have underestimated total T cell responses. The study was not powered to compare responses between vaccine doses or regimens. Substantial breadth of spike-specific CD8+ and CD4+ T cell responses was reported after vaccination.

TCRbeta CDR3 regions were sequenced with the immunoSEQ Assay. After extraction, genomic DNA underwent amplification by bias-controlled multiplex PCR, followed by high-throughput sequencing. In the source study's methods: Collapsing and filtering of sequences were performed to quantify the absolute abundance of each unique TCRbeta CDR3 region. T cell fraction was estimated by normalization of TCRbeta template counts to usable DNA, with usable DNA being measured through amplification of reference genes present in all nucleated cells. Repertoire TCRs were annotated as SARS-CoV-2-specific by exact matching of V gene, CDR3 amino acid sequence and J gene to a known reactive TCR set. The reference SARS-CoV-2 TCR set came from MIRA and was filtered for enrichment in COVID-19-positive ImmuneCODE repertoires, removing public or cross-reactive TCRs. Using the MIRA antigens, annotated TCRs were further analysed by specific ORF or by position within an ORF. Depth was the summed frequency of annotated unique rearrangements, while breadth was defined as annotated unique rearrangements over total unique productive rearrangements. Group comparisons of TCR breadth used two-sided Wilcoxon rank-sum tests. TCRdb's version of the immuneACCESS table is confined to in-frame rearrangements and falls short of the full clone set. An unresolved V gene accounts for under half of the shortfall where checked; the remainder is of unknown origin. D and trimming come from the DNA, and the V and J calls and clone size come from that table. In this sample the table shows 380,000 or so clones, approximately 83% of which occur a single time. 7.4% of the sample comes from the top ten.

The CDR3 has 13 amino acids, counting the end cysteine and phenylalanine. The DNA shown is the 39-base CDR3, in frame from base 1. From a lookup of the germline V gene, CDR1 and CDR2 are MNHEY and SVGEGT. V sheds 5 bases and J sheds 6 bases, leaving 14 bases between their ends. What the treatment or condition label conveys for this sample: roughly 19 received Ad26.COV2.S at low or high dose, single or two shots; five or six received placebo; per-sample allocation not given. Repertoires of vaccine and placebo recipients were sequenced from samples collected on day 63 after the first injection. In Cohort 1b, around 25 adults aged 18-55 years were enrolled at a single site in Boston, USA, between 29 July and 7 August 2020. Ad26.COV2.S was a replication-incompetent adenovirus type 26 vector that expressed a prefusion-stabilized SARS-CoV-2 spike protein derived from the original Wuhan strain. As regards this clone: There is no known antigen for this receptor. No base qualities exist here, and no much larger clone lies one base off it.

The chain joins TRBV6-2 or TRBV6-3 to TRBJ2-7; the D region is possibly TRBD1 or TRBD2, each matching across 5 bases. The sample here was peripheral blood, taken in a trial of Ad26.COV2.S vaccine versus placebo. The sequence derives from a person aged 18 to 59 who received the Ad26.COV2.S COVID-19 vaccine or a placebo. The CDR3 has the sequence CASSPRGPGEQYF. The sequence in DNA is TGTGCCAGCAGTCCCCGGGGCCCCGGCGAGCAGTACTTC.